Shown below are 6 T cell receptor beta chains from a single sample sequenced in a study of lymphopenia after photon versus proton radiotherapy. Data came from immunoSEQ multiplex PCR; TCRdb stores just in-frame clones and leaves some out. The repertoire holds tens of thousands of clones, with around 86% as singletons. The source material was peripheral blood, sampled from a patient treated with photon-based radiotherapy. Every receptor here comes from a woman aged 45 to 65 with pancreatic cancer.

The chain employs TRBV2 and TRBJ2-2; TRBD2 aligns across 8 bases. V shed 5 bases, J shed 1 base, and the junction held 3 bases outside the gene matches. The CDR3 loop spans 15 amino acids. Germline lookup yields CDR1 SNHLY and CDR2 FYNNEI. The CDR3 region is CASSPSGRNTGELFF. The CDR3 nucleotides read TGTGCCAGCAGTCCGAGCGGGAGGAACACCGGGGAGCTGTTTTTT.

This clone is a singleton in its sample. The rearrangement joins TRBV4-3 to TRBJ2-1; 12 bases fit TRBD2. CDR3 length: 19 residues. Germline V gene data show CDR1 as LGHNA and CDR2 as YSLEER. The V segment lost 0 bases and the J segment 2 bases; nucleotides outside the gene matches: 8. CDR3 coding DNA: TGCGCCAGCAGCCAAGATACGGGACTAGCGGGCGACGCCTACAATGAGCAGTTCTTC. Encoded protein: CASSQDTGLAGDAYNEQFF.

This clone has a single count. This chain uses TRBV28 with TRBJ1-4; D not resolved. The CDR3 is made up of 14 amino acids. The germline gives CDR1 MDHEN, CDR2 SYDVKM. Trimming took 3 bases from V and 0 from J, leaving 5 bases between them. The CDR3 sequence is CASSLPPTNEKLFF. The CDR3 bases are TGTGCCAGCAGTTTGCCACCAACTAATGAAAAACTGTTTTTT.

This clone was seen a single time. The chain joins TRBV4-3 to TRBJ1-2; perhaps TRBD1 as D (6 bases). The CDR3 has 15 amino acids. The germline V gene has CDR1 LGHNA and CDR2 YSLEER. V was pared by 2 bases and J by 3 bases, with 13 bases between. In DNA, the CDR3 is TGCGCCAGCAGCCAAATTTCGGACAGCTACTATGGCTACACCTTC. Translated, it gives CASSQISDSYYGYTF.

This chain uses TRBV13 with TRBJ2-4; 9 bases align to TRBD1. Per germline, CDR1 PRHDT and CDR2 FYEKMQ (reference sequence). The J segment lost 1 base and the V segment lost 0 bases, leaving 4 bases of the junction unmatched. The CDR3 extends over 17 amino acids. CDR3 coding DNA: TGTGCCAGCAGCTTAGGAGGACAGGGGTCCGCCAAAAACATTCAGTACTTC. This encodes CASSLGGQGSAKNIQYF.

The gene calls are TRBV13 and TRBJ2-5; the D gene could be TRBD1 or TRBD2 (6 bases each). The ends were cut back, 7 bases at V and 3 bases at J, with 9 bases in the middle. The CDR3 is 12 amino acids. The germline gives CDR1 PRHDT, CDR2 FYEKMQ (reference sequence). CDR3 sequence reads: CASTGAEETQYF. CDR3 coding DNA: TGTGCCAGCACGGGGGCCGAAGAGACCCAGTACTTC.